This T cell receptor (beta chain) derives from a study of glioma-infiltrating T cells after dendritic cell vaccination. V was pared by 4 bases and J by 5 bases, with 17 bases between. Germline CDR1 is SGHVS and CDR2 is FNYEAQ. CDR3 length equals 15 residues. The PCR used 60 V beta and 13 J beta primers. The table came from immunoSEQ multiplex PCR; TCRdb's copy has only in-frame clones and leaves some out. The data contain 75,000 to 95,000 clones, roughly 84% of them singletons. Specified time point: after dendritic cell vaccination, including at tumor progression/relapse. Only patients with spare fresh-frozen tumor and over two years of follow-up were included.

The chain has TRBV7-6 and TRBJ2-5, with D perhaps TRBD2 (6 bases). The TCR sequence derives from a human donor with glioblastoma. The sequencing used blood, collected after dendritic cell vaccination. The CDR3 loop reads CASSSSLTSWETQYF. The CDR3, as DNA: TGTGCCAGCAGCTCATCGCTGACTAGTTGGGAGACCCAGTACTTC.